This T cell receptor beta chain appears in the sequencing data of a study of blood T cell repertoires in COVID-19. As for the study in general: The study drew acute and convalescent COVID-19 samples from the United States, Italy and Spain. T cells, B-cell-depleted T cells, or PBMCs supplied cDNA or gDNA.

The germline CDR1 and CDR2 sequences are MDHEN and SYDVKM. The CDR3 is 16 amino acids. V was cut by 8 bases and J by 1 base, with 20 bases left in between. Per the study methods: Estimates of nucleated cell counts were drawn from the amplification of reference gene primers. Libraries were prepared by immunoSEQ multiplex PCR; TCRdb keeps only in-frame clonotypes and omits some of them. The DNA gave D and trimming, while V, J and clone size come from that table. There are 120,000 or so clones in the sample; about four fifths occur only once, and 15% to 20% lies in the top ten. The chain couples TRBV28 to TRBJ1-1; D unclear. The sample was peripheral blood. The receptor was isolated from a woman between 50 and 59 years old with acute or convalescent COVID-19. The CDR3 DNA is TGTGCCAGCCTCCCCCTCCAGTTCCCCAGGAACACTGAAGCTTTCTTT. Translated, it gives CASLPLQFPRNTEAFF. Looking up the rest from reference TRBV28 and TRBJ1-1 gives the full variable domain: DVKVTQSSRYLVKRTGEKVFLECVQDMDHENMFWYRQDPGLGLRLIYFSYDVKMKEKGDIPEGYSVSREKKERFSLILESASTNQTSMYLCASLPLQFPRNTEAFFGQGTRLTVV.